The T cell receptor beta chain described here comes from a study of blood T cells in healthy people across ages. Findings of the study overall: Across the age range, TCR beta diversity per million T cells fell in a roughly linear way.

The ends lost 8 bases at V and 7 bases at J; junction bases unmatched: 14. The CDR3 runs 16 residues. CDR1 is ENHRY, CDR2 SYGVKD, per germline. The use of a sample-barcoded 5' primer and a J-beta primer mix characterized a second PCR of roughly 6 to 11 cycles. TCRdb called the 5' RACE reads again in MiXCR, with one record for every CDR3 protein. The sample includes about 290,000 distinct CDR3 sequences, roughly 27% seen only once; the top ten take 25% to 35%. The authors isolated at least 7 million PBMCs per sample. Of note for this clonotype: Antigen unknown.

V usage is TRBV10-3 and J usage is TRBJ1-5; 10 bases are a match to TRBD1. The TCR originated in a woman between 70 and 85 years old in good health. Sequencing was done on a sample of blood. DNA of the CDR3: TGTGCCATCTGGATCGGGACAGGGGACTTGGGCCAGCCCCAGCATTTT. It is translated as CAIWIGTGDLGQPQHF.